This T cell receptor beta chain was sequenced in a study of T cells after yellow fever vaccination. CDR1 is LGHDT and CDR2 is YNNKEL in the germline V gene (reference sequence). This CDR3 has 16 residues. The V and J ends lost 0 bases and 0 bases respectively, with 11 bases between them. This clonotype was found many times. In making TCR cDNA, 5'RACE template switching added a universal primer site and UMIs to it. TCRdb used MiXCR to reprocess the 5' RACE reads, holding one entry per CDR3 protein. Among roughly 120,000 distinct CDR3 sequences listed, 8.4% were seen once. The source was CD8+ T cells sorted from PBMCs, collected 45 days after the yellow fever booster vaccination. This rearrangement joins TRBV3-1 to TRBJ2-5; D possibly corresponds to TRBD2 (6 bases). This TCR derives from a man aged 30 to 39 who received the YFV17D yellow fever vaccine. The CDR3 reads CASSQEGDLYQETQYF. CDR3 bases: TGTGCCAGCAGCCAAGAAGGGGACTTGTACCAAGAGACCCAGTACTTC.